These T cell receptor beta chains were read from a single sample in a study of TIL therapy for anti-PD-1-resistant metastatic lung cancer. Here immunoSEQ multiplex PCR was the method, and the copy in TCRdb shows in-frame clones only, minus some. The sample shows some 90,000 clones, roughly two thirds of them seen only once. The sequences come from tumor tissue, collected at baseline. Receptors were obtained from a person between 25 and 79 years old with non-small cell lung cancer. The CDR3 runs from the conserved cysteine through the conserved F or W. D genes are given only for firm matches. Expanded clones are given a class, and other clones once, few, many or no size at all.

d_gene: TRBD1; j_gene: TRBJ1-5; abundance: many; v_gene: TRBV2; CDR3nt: TGTGCCAGCAGATTAGACAGGGGGGGTCAGCCCCAGCATTTT; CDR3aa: CASRLDRGGQPQHF
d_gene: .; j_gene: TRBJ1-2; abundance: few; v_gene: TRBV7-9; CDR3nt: TGTGCCAGCAGCTTTGCAGGGTTTAACTATGGCTACACCTTC; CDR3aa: CASSFAGFNYGYTF
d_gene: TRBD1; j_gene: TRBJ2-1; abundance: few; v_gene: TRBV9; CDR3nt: TGTGCCAGCAGCGTAGGGACAGGTGAAGGGGAGCAGTTCTTC; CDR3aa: CASSVGTGEGEQFF
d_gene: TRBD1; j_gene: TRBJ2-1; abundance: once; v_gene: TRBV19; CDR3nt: TGTGCCAGTAGTCCGGGGGGGACAGGGGAAATAATAAGGTACAATGAGCAGTTCTTC; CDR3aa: CASSPGGTGEIIRYNEQFF
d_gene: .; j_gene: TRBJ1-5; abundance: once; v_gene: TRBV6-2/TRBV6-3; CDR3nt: TGTGCCAGCAGCGGACCCGTCTCCGGGACATCGGGATATAGCAATCAGCCCCAGCATTTT; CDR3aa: CASSGPVSGTSGYSNQPQHF
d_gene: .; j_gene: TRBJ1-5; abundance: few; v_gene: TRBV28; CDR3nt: TGTGCCACCACTTCTCGGGGCCGGGGGGGTGGCAATCAGCCCCAGCATTTT; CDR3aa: CATTSRGRGGGNQPQHF
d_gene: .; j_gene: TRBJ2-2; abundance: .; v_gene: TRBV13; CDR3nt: TGTGCCAGCAGCTTTCGGCGGCCGGACACCGGGGAGCTGTTTTTT; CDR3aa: CASSFRRPDTGELFF
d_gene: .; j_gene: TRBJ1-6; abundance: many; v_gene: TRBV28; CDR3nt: TGTGCCAGCAGTTTTCGGGCGGCGTCACCCCTCCACTTT; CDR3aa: CASSFRAASPLHF
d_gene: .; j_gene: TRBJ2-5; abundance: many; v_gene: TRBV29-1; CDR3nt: TGCAGCGCAAGGACTCAAGAGACCCAGTACTTC; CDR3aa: CSARTQETQYF
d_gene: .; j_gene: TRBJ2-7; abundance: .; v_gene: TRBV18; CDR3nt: TGTGCCAGCTCACCTACCCGCGGGGACGAGCAGTACTTC; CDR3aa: CASSPTRGDEQYF
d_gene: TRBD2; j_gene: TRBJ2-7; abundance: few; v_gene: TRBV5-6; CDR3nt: TGTGCCAGCAGCTGGATGGGGACTAGCGGGAGCTACGAGCAGTACTTC; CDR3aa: CASSWMGTSGSYEQYF
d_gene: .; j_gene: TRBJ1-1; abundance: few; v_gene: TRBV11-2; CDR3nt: TGTGCCAGCAGCTCTCTGGGCAGGGGAAACACTGAAGCTTTCTTT; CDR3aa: CASSSLGRGNTEAFF
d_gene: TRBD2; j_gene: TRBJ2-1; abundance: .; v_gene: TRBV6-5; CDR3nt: TGTGCCAGCAGTTACTCTATAGCGGGAGGGGACAATGAGCAGTTCTTC; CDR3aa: CASSYSIAGGDNEQFF
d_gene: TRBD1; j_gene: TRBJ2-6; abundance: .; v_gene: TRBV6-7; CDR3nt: TGTGCCAGCAGTTACCGGGACAGCCTAAGCTCTGGGGCCAACGTCCTGACTTTC; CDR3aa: CASSYRDSLSSGANVLTF
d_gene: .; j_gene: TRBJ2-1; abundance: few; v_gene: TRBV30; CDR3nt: TGTGCCTTAACGGGAGTCGTCTATGAGCAGTTCTTC; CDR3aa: CALTGVVYEQFF
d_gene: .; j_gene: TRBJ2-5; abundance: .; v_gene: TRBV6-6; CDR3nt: TGTGCCAGCAGTTACGCGTACAGGGAAGAGACCCAGTACTTC; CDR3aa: CASSYAYREETQYF
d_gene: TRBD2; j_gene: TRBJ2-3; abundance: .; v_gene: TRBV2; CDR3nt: TGTGCCAGCAGTGACAGGACTAGCGGGGACACAGATACGCAGTATTTT; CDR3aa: CASSDRTSGDTDTQYF
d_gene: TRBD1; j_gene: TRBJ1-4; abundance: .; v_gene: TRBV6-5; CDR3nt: TGTGCCAGCAGGGACGGGACAGGGCGGAAAAAACTGTTTTTT; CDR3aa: CASRDGTGRKKLFF
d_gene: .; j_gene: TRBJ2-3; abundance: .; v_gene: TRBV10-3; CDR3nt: TGTGCCATCAGTGAAAGACCCGGGTCTCCAGATACGCAGTATTTT; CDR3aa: CAISERPGSPDTQYF
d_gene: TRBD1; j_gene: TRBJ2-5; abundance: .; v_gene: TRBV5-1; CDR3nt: TGCGCCAGCGGCCGACAGGGGGTTTTCGAGGAGACCCAGTACTTC; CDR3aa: CASGRQGVFEETQYF
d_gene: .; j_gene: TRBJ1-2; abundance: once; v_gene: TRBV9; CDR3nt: TGTGCCAGCAGCGTAGACGCCAATTTCTATGGCTACACCTTC; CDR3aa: CASSVDANFYGYTF
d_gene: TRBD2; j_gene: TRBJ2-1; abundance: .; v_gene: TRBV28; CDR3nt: TGTGCCAGCTTTTTAGCGGGTCCCTCCTACAATGAGCAGTTCTTC; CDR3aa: CASFLAGPSYNEQFF
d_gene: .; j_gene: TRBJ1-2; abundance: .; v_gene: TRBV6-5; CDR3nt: TGTGCCAGCAGTACGGGTCGTGAAAACTATGGCTACACCTTC; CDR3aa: CASSTGRENYGYTF
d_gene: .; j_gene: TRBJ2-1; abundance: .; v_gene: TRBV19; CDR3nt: TGTGCCAGTAGTATCGGGCTGTCCTACAATGAGCAGTTCTTC; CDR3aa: CASSIGLSYNEQFF
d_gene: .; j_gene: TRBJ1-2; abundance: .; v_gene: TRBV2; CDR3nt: TGTGCCAGCAGTGTCGGCAGGGTTTTATGGGGCTACACCTTC; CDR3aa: CASSVGRVLWGYTF
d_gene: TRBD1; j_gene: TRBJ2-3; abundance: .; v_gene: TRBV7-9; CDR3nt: TGTGCCAGCAGCGTGGGACAGGGGAACTTAGATACGCAGTATTTT; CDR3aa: CASSVGQGNLDTQYF
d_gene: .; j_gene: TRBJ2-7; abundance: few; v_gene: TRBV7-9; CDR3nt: TGTGCCAGCAGCCGCCGGGAATACGAGCAGTACTTC; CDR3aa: CASSRREYEQYF
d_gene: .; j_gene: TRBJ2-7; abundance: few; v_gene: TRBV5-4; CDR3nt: TGTGCCAGCAGCACAGGGTTATACTCCTACGAGCAGTACTTC; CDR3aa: CASSTGLYSYEQYF
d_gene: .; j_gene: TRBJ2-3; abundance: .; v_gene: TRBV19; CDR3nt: TGTGCCAGTAGTTCGCCGGGACGGCCCACAGATACGCAGTATTTT; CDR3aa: CASSSPGRPTDTQYF
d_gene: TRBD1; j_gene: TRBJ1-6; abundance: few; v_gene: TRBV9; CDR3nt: TGTGCCAGCAGCGTAGCTTCGACAGGGGAGGATTCACCCCTCCACTTT; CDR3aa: CASSVASTGEDSPLHF
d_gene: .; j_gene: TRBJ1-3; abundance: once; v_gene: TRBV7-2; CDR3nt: TGTGCCAGCAGCTTAGTAGAAGGAAACACCATATATTTT; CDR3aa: CASSLVEGNTIYF
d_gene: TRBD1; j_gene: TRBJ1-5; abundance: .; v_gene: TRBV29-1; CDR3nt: TGCAGCGTTGGAACCGGGACAGGGTTCCAGCCCCAGCATTTT; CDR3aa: CSVGTGTGFQPQHF
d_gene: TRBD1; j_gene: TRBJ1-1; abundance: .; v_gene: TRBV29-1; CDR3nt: TGCAGCGTTGAGAGAAGGACAGGGACCCCGATGAACACTGAAGCTTTCTTT; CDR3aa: CSVERRTGTPMNTEAFF
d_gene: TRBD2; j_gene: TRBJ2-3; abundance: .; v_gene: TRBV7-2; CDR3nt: TGTGCCAGCAGCCGCGGACTAGCGGGGGGGAAGACAGATACGCAGTATTTT; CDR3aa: CASSRGLAGGKTDTQYF
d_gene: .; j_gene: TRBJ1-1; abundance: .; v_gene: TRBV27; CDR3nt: TGTGCCAGCAGTTTCGTTGGCGGGAACACTGAAGCTTTCTTT; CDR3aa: CASSFVGGNTEAFF
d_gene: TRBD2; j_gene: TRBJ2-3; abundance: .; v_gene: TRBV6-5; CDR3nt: TGTGCCACGGGACTAGCGGGTGGAGATACGCAGTATTTT; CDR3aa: CATGLAGGDTQYF
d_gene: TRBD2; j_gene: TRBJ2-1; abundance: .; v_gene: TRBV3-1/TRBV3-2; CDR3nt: TGTGCCAGCAGACCATCAGCGGGAGGGCCCTATGAGCAGTTCTTC; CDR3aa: CASRPSAGGPYEQFF
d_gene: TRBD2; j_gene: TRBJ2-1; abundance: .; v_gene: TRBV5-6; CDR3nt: TGTGCCAGCAGCCCCCCGGGGGGCAATGAGCAGTTCTTC; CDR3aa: CASSPPGGNEQFF
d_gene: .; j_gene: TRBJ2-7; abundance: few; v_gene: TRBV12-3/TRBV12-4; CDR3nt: TGTGCCAGCAGTTTAGTCGAGGAATACGAGCAGTACTTC; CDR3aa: CASSLVEEYEQYF
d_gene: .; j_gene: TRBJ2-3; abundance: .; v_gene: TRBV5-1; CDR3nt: TGCGCCAGCAGCTTGGAGGGGGGCAGCACAGATACGCAGTATTTT; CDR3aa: CASSLEGGSTDTQYF
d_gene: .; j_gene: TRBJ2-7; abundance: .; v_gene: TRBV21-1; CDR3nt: TGTGCCAGCAGCAAAGGGGGATACGAGCAGTACTTC; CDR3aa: CASSKGGYEQYF
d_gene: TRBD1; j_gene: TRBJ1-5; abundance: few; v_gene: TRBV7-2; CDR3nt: TGTGCCAGCAGCTTAGTCGGGACAGATAATCAGCCCCAGCATTTT; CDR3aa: CASSLVGTDNQPQHF
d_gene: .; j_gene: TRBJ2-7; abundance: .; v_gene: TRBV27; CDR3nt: TGTGCCAGCAGTAAAGGACAGCGGGTATCCTACGAGCAGTACTTC; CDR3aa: CASSKGQRVSYEQYF
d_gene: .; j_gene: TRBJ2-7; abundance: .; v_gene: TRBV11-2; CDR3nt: TGTGCCAGCAGCTTAGGGGCAGACACCTACGAGCAGTACTTC; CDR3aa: CASSLGADTYEQYF
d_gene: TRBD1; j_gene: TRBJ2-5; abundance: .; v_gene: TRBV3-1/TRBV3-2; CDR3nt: TGTGCCAGCAGCCTGGGACAGGGGGAGACCCAGTACTTC; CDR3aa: CASSLGQGETQYF
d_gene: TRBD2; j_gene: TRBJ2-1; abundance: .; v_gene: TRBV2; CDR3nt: TGTGCCAGCACCGGACTAGCGGGAGCCTACAATGAGCAGTTCTTC; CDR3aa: CASTGLAGAYNEQFF
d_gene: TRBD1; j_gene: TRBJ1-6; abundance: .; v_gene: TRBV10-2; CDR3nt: TGCGCCAGCAGGGGGACAGGGGATTCACCCCTCCACTTT; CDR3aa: CASRGTGDSPLHF
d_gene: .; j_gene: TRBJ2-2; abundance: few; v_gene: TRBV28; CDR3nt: TGTGCCAGCAGTTTTGGGCAAACCGGGGAGCTGTTTTTT; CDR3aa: CASSFGQTGELFF
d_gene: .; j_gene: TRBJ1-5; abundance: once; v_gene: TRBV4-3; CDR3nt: TGCGCCAGCAGCCAAGACACGCAGGGTCATCAGCCCCAGCATTTT; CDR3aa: CASSQDTQGHQPQHF
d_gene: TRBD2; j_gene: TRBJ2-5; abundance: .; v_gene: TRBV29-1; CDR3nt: TGCAGCGTTGACGGGACTAGCGGAGTAGAGACCCAGTACTTC; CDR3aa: CSVDGTSGVETQYF
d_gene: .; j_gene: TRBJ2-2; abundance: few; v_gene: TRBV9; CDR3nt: TGTGCCAGCAGCGTAGACATGGGGTCCGGGGAGCTGTTTTTT; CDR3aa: CASSVDMGSGELFF
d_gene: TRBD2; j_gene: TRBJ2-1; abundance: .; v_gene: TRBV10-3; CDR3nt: TGTGCCGTCGGGACTAGCGGGAGACACAATGAGCAGTTCTTC; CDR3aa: CAVGTSGRHNEQFF
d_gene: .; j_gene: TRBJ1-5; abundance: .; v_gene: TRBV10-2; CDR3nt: TGCGCCAGCAGTGAGACAGGATATCAGCCCCAGCATTTT; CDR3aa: CASSETGYQPQHF